Each of the 28 T cell receptor beta chains below was sequenced from the same sample in a study of cytomegalovirus exposure and HLA in healthy donors. Using immunoSEQ multiplex PCR, the repertoire was profiled, and TCRdb retains in-frame clones only, with some absent. The sample carries 110,000 or so clones, roughly 88% recorded once. The material sequenced was PBMCs. Source of these receptors: a man aged 18 to 29 in good health and CMV-seronegative.

The chain recombines TRBV10-3 with TRBJ2-7; 11 nucleotides align to TRBD1. Germline assignment: CDR1 ENHRY and CDR2 SYGVKD. The CDR3 has 15 residues. The trim removed 3 bases at V and 3 bases at J, leaving 4 bases unmatched. CDR3 loop: CAISDIGTGGYEQYF. As DNA, the CDR3 is TGTGCCATCAGTGACATCGGGACAGGGGGCTACGAGCAGTACTTC.

V gene TRBV5-1 combines with J gene TRBJ2-1; tentatively, D is TRBD1 (6 bases). With 0 bases removed from V and 6 bases from J, the gap between germline ends came to 10 bases. The germline V gene encodes CDR1 SGHRS and CDR2 YFSETQ. The CDR3 contains 14 residues. CDR3 coding DNA: TGCGCCAGCAGCTTGGACAGGGTTGGCAATGAGCAGTTCTTC. Residues: CASSLDRVGNEQFF.

The rearrangement links TRBV5-1 to TRBJ1-3; tentative D call: TRBD1 (6 bases). The V gene's germline CDR1 is SGHRS and CDR2 YFSETQ. The ends were cut back, 3 bases at V and 4 bases at J, with 14 bases in the middle. The CDR3 spans 15 residues. CDR3 amino acids: CASSYGQRGGNTIYF. CDR3 nucleotides: TGCGCCAGCAGCTACGGACAAAGGGGGGGAAACACCATATATTTT.

The genes are TRBV18 and TRBJ2-7; possible D gene TRBD1, 5 bases. There are 14 residues in the CDR3. Trimming pared 6 bases from V and 3 bases from J, leaving 15 bases between. Germline V CDR1 and CDR2: KGHSH, LQKENI. The CDR3 here is CASSQARTNYEQYF. CDR3 nucleotide sequence: TGTGCCAGCTCCCAAGCCCGGACAAACTACGAGCAGTACTTC.

This chain uses TRBV4-1 with TRBJ1-1; D may be TRBD1 (5 bases). Germline V CDR1 and CDR2: MGHRA, YSYEKL. The CDR3 is 16 amino acids. V shed 0 bases and J shed 5 bases, with 16 bases lying between them. DNA of the CDR3: TGCGCCAGCAGCCAAGATGGGCCAGGGAGGAGGACTGAAGCTTTCTTT. This codes for CASSQDGPGRRTEAFF.

This chain links TRBV2 with TRBJ2-3, with TRBD2 matching over 8 bases. The V and J ends lost 7 bases and 4 bases, in that order; junction bases with no gene match: 4. Germline values: CDR1 SNHLY, CDR2 FYNNEI. The CDR3 contains 13 residues. The chain's CDR3 is CASTGRGADTQYF. CDR3 coding DNA: TGTGCCAGCACGGGGCGGGGGGCAGATACGCAGTATTTT. Supplemented by reference TRBV2 and TRBJ2-3, the full variable domain reads EPEVTQTPSHQVTQMGQEVILRCVPISNHLYFYWYRQILGQKVEFLVSFYNNEISEKSEIFDDQFSVERPDGSNFTLKIRSTKLEDSAMYFCASTGRGADTQYFGPGTRLTVL.

CDR3 nucleotide sequence: TGTGCCAGCAGTTGGCAGGCGGGACCCTACGAGCAGTACTTC. This gives the protein CASSWQAGPYEQYF. The J gene is TRBJ2-7, the V gene TRBV27; D perhaps matches TRBD2 (6 bases). Looked up from germline, CDR1 is MNHEY and CDR2 is SMNVEV (reference sequence). The V and J ends lost 4 bases and 2 bases respectively, with 12 bases between them. This CDR3 contains 14 residues.

The genes are TRBV5-6 and TRBJ2-2, with TRBD1 matching 7 bases. The V gene's germline CDR1 is SGHDT and CDR2 YYEEEE. The CDR3 length is 14 residues. The V segment lost 3 bases and the J segment 4 bases; nucleotides outside the gene matches: 3. Here the CDR3 reads CASSSRGSTGELFF. The DNA of the CDR3 is TGTGCCAGCAGCTCCAGGGGGAGCACCGGGGAGCTGTTTTTT.

The rearrangement uses TRBV14 and TRBJ1-1; tentative D call: TRBD1 (6 bases). Trimming took off 6 bases at V and 1 base at J, with 9 bases between the two ends. The CDR3 is 13 residues long. CDR1 and CDR2 from the germline V gene are SGHDN and FVKESK. Here the CDR3 DNA reads TGTGCCAGCAGACGGACAGAGAACACTGAAGCTTTCTTT. Protein: CASRRTENTEAFF.

Turning to this clone: Other DNA sequences within the sample encode an identical CDR3. V is TRBV6-1 and J is TRBJ1-6, with 7 bases that match TRBD1. V was pared by 6 bases and J by 7 bases, with 6 bases of the junction left unmatched. Germline assignment: CDR1 MNHNS and CDR2 SASEGT. There are 14 residues in the CDR3. The CDR3 is CASSDRQGNSPLHF. CDR3 DNA sequence: TGTGCCAGCAGCGACCGACAGGGAAATTCACCCCTCCACTTT.

The chain uses TRBV15 and TRBJ2-7; D unresolved. The CDR3 consists of 13 residues. Between the trimmed V and J ends, which lost 0 bases and 7 bases, there was a span of 10 bases. The V gene's germline CDR1 is LNHNV and CDR2 YYDKDF (reference sequence). This CDR3 is CATSRDRVGEQYF. The DNA of the CDR3 is TGTGCCACCAGCAGAGATCGAGTCGGGGAGCAGTACTTC.

This clone was seen only a few times. The chain links TRBV6-5 to TRBJ2-3, with 9 bases lining up with TRBD2. CDR1 is MNHEY and CDR2 is SVGAGI in the germline V gene. The CDR3 extends over 16 amino acids. V lost 0 bases to trimming and J lost 5 bases; unmatched junction nucleotides: 6. CDR3 region: CASSYSAGGPLDTQYF. The CDR3 nucleotides read TGTGCCAGCAGTTACTCAGCGGGAGGTCCTTTAGATACGCAGTATTTT.

The chain joins TRBV6-5 to TRBJ2-2, with TRBD2 matching 11 bases. CDR3 length: 16 amino acids. Germline values: CDR1 MNHEY, CDR2 SVGAGI. V was pared by 4 bases and J by 4 bases, with 5 bases of the junction left unmatched. The CDR3 coding sequence is TGTGCCAGCAGTTCTACTAGCGGGGGAGCCACCGGGGAGCTGTTTTTT. It encodes CASSSTSGGATGELFF.

This sequence joins TRBV5-6 and TRBJ2-7; 7 bases are a match to TRBD1. V shed 6 bases, J shed 6 bases, and the junction held 9 bases outside the gene matches. There are 13 residues in the CDR3. Germline V gene sequence: CDR1 SGHDT, CDR2 YYEEEE. CDR3 sequence (DNA): TGTGCCAGCACGGGACAGAACCTCCGCGAGCAGTACTTC. This gives the protein CASTGQNLREQYF.

The rearrangement uses TRBV5-4 and TRBJ2-7; possibly TRBD2 for D (7 bases). This CDR3 has 15 amino acids. The V end was cut by 4 bases, the J end by 5 bases, with 19 bases between. CDR1 and CDR2 from the germline V gene are SGHNT and YYREEE (reference sequence). The CDR3 region is CASSGIRGATDEQYF. The DNA for the CDR3 is TGTGCCAGCAGCGGGATTCGGGGGGCAACGGACGAGCAGTACTTC.

This rearrangement joins TRBV6-6 to TRBJ2-7; 12 nucleotides agree with TRBD2. V lost 6 bases, J lost 0 bases, and 3 bases stayed unmatched. The CDR3 is 15 residues long. Germline loops: CDR1 MNHNY, CDR2 SVGAGI (reference sequence). The CDR3 loop is CASSPGLAGSYEQYF. CDR3 in DNA: TGTGCCAGCAGCCCGGGACTAGCGGGCTCCTACGAGCAGTACTTC.

V gene TRBV5-1 combines with J gene TRBJ2-1, with 12 bases fitting TRBD2. CDR1 is SGHRS, CDR2 YFSETQ, per germline. Trimming took 2 bases from V and 8 from J; bases not matched to a gene: 8. CDR3 length equals 16 residues. The CDR3, as DNA: TGCGCCAGCAGCTTACTAGCGGGAGGACCTATGGATGAGCAGTTCTTC. Amino acid sequence: CASSLLAGGPMDEQFF.

The chain carries TRBV30 and TRBJ1-2, with 8 bases identical to TRBD1. The CDR3 runs to 13 residues. Germline lookup yields CDR1 GTSNPN and CDR2 SVGIG (reference sequence). Trimming took 4 bases from V and 5 from J; bases not matched to a gene: 6. CDR3 residues: CAWINQGAYGYTF. CDR3 DNA sequence: TGTGCCTGGATCAACCAGGGGGCTTATGGCTACACCTTC.

This chain's CDR3 is CASSGPGQGIAPQHF. The CDR3 coding sequence is TGTGCCAGCAGTGGGCCGGGACAGGGGATTGCGCCCCAGCATTTT. The V gene is TRBV2, the J gene TRBJ1-5; the match to TRBD1 covers 10 bases. Germline loops: CDR1 SNHLY, CDR2 FYNNEI. The CDR3 is made up of 15 amino acids. Germline trimming cut 4 bases from V and 9 bases from J; bases unmatched to any gene: 9.

The genes are TRBV2 and TRBJ2-7; 10 nucleotides line up with TRBD2. The CDR3 sequence is 15 residues long. CDR1 SNHLY and CDR2 FYNNEI come from the germline V gene. Germline trimming cut 1 base from V and 4 bases from J; bases unmatched to any gene: 4. CDR3 bases: TGTGCCAGCAGTGAAGAAGCGGGGGGGAAATACGAGCAGTACTTC. Translated: CASSEEAGGKYEQYF.

The rearrangement links TRBV5-8 to TRBJ1-5; the D is unclear. V lost 2 bases, J lost 6 bases, and 30 bases lay in between. This CDR3 comprises 20 residues. Germline V gene data show CDR1 as SGHTS and CDR2 as YDEGEE. The CDR3 protein is CASSFVLTAAFHGPSQPQHF. CDR3 coding DNA: TGTGCCAGCAGCTTTGTTTTAACAGCAGCCTTTCACGGCCCCAGTCAGCCCCAGCATTTT. Supplemented by reference TRBV5-8 and TRBJ1-5, the full variable domain reads EAGVTQSPTHLIKTRGQQATLRCSPISGHTSVYWYQQALGLGLQFLLWYDEGEERNRGNFPPRFSGRQFPNYSSELNVNALELEDSALYLCASSFVLTAAFHGPSQPQHFGDGTRLSIL.

This rearrangement joins TRBV15 to TRBJ1-2; D is unresolved. V was clipped by 0 bases and J by 8 bases, with 16 bases between them. Per germline, CDR1 LNHNV and CDR2 YYDKDF (reference sequence). This CDR3 region has 15 residues. This CDR3 reads CATSRDAGRSVGYTF. Here the CDR3 DNA reads TGTGCCACCAGCAGAGATGCGGGTCGCTCTGTCGGCTACACCTTC. The complete variable domain, with remaining parts taken from reference TRBV15 and TRBJ1-2, reads DAMVIQNPRYQVTQFGKPVTLSCSQTLNHNVMYWYQQKSSQAPKLLFHYYDKDFNNEADTPDNFQSRRPNTSFCFLDIRSPGLGDTAMYLCATSRDAGRSVGYTFGSGTRLTVV.

This chain joins TRBV6-5 and TRBJ1-5; no reliable D call. The germline gives CDR1 MNHEY, CDR2 SVGAGI. This CDR3 is built from 15 residues. Trimming stripped 5 bases from V and 1 base from J, with 12 bases between. CDR3 DNA: TGTGCCAGCAGTCCGAACAGCCCCAGCAATCAGCCCCAGCATTTT. Translating it yields CASSPNSPSNQPQHF.

The CDR3 DNA follows: TGTGCCAGCAGTGAAAACCTCTGGCTTTTGGATGGCTACACCTTC. It specifies CASSENLWLLDGYTF. The chain recombines TRBV2 with TRBJ1-2; D is undetermined. Deletions cut 2 bases from V and 6 bases from J, with 16 bases between. The CDR3 is made up of 15 amino acids. Germline values: CDR1 SNHLY, CDR2 FYNNEI.

The V and J genes are TRBV30 and TRBJ1-1; D unclear. The CDR3 is made up of 13 amino acids. V lost 5 bases and J 5 bases, leaving 15 bases between the germline ends. The germline V gene encodes CDR1 GTSNPN and CDR2 SVGIG (reference sequence). The CDR3 reads CAWAPWASTEAFF. CDR3 in DNA: TGTGCCTGGGCCCCGTGGGCGTCTACTGAAGCTTTCTTT.

The chain links TRBV7-2 to TRBJ2-1; TRBD2 matches at 10 bases. Germline-derived CDR1 and CDR2 are SGHTA and FQGNSA. V was pared by 5 bases and J by 9 bases, with 10 bases of the junction left unmatched. The CDR3 runs to 15 residues. Written as DNA, the CDR3 is TGTGCCAGCAGCGCGGGGAGCGGGAGGGTGGCTGAGCAGTTCTTC. Its translation: CASSAGSGRVAEQFF.

CDR3 coding DNA: TGCGCCAGCAGCTTGGGGTTCTCAGGGGTGACTGAAGCTTTCTTT. The encoded protein is CASSLGFSGVTEAFF. This rearrangement joins TRBV5-1 to TRBJ1-1; tentative D call: TRBD1 (6 bases). The V end lost 0 bases, the J end lost 5 bases, and 14 bases lay between the germline ends. Germline CDR1 reads SGHRS; CDR2 reads YFSETQ. The CDR3 has 15 amino acids.

In this sample, this clone turned up a few times. This rearrangement joins TRBV4-2 to TRBJ2-7; unclear D gene. CDR3 length: 14 amino acids. V was trimmed by 1 base and J by 0 bases, leaving 7 bases between them. Germline CDR1 is LGHNA and CDR2 is YNFKEQ. Here the CDR3 DNA reads TGTGCCAGCAGCCAAGCAGGATACTCCTACGAGCAGTACTTC. This encodes CASSQAGYSYEQYF.